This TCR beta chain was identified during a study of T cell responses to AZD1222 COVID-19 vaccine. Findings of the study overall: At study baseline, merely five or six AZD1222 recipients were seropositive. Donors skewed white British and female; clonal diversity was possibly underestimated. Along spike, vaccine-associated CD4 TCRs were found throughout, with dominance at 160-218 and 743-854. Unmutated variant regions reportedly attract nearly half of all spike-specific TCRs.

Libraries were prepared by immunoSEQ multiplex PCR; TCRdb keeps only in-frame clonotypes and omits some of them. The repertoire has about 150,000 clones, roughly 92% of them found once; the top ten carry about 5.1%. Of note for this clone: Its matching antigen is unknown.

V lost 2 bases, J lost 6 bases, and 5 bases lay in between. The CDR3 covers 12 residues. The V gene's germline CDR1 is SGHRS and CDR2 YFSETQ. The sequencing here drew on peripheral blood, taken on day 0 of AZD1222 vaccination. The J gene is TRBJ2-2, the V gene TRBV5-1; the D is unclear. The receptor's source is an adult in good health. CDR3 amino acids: CASSFGSGELFF. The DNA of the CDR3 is TGCGCCAGCAGCTTCGGGTCCGGGGAGCTGTTTTTT.